This TCR beta chain was profiled in a study of blood T cell repertoires in COVID-19. Authors' data handling: Reference gene primer amplification yielded estimated nucleated cell counts. This table comes from immunoSEQ multiplex PCR, and its TCRdb copy is limited to in-frame clones, with some not included. Clone size and the V and J calls come from that table; the DNA yielded D and trimming. The data hold 120,000 or so clones, with approximately 90% observed a single time. The CDR3 consists of 17 residues. CDR1 SGHRS and CDR2 YFSETQ come from the germline V gene. V lost 2 bases to trimming and J lost 6 bases; unmatched junction nucleotides: 6.

The chain recombines TRBV5-1 with TRBJ2-1; 15 bases align to TRBD2. Material for sequencing was peripheral blood. The clonotype originates from a man aged 40-49 years with acute or convalescent COVID-19. CDR3 sequence: CASSFGLAGGPVNEQFF. The CDR3 DNA follows: TGCGCCAGCAGCTTCGGACTAGCGGGGGGGCCCGTCAATGAGCAGTTCTTC. Full variable domain (outside the CDR3, taken from reference TRBV5-1 and TRBJ2-1): KAGVTQTPRYLIKTRGQQVTLSCSPISGHRSVSWYQQTPGQGLQFLFEYFSETQRNKGNFPGRFSGRQFSNSRSEMNVSTLELGDSALYLCASSFGLAGGPVNEQFFGPGTRLTVL.